A single sample is the source of the 23 T cell receptor beta chains below, sequenced in a study of shared clonotypes between healthy human individuals. The protocol was immunoSEQ multiplex PCR, while the TCRdb copy is restricted to in-frame clones and leaves out a portion. The profile shows nearly 500,000 clones, around 78% of them singletons. Input material: PBMCs. Receptor source: a woman aged 40 to 55 in good health. Some clones in this sample may be carry-over from other donors' samples.

Regarding this clone: One end of the junction varies from germline; a read error may be responsible. The sample carries other DNA sequences with the same CDR3. The chain couples TRBV4-2 to TRBJ2-5; a weak D match, TRBD1 (5 bases). The J call may be wrong; the DNA end is better matched by TRBJ2-7. The CDR3 contains 15 residues. Germline V gene lookup returns CDR1 LGHNA and CDR2 YNFKEQ. The CDR3 coding sequence is TGTGCCAGCGGCCAAGGGGAAGGGGAATACGCCGAGCAGTACTTC. Protein sequence: CASGQGEGEYAEQYF.

This chain links TRBV30 with TRBJ2-5; D remains ambiguous. Trimming pared 0 bases from V and 2 bases from J, leaving 7 bases between. Germline CDR1 and CDR2: GTSNPN and SVGIG (reference sequence). The CDR3 runs 13 residues. The DNA for the CDR3 is TGTGCCTGGAGTGTACTATCTCAAGAGACCCAGTACTTC. Translated: CAWSVLSQETQYF.

This chain links TRBV29-1 with TRBJ1-5, with D perhaps TRBD1 (5 bases). With 5 bases removed from V and 5 bases from J, the gap between germline ends came to 13 bases. The germline V gene has CDR1 SQVTM and CDR2 ANQGSEA. The CDR3 totals 13 residues. CDR3 region: CSVKVQGDQPQHF. In DNA form, the CDR3 reads TGCAGCGTTAAGGTGCAGGGAGATCAGCCCCAGCATTTT.

This clone was found once. The chain combines TRBV29-1 with TRBJ2-2; D gene unclear. Germline loops: CDR1 SQVTM, CDR2 ANQGSEA. CDR3 size: 13 residues. V lost 3 bases to trimming and J lost 2 bases, with 7 bases between them. CDR3 protein: CSVEVTNTGELFF. For the CDR3, the DNA is TGCAGCGTTGAGGTGACCAACACCGGGGAGCTGTTTTTT.

The chain employs TRBV5-1 and TRBJ2-3; 13 bases fit TRBD2. Germline CDR1 and CDR2: SGHRS and YFSETQ. V lost 3 bases to trimming and J lost 6 bases; unmatched junction nucleotides: 4. The CDR3 is made up of 15 amino acids. This CDR3 is CASSSLAGGPDTQYF. In DNA, the CDR3 is TGCGCCAGCAGCTCACTAGCGGGAGGGCCGGATACGCAGTATTTT.

Within the sample, this clone is medium-sized (0.01 to 0.1%). The sample contains more than one DNA sequence encoding this CDR3. This rearrangement joins TRBV30 to TRBJ1-1; no firm D call. V dropped 5 bases and J dropped 0 bases, with 10 bases sitting between them. CDR1 is GTSNPN and CDR2 is SVGIG in the germline V gene (reference sequence). The CDR3 has 13 residues. CDR3: CAWDWNMNTEAFF. The CDR3 DNA is TGTGCCTGGGACTGGAACATGAACACTGAAGCTTTCTTT.

This clone was counted between two and nine times. This chain connects TRBV4-2 to TRBJ2-1; TRBD1 aligns across 8 bases. V shed 4 bases and J 4 bases; nucleotides not matched to a gene: 6. The CDR3 length is 15 residues. The germline V gene has CDR1 LGHNA and CDR2 YNFKEQ. CDR3 residues: CASSRTGTGYNEQFF. The DNA of the CDR3 is TGTGCCAGCAGCCGTACCGGGACAGGATACAATGAGCAGTTCTTC.

The gene calls are TRBV28 and TRBJ1-1, with 8 bases that match TRBD1. The CDR3 has 14 residues. Germline-derived CDR1 and CDR2 are MDHEN and SYDVKM. The junction had 6 bases not matched to a gene; V was cut back by 4 bases and J by 5 bases. The CDR3 loop is CASSSDRGGTEAFF. CDR3 nucleotides: TGTGCCAGCAGTTCCGACAGGGGAGGGACTGAAGCTTTCTTT.

Regarding this clone: Within the sample, other DNA sequences also encode this same CDR3. This sequence joins TRBV7-3 and TRBJ2-3; either TRBD1 or TRBD2 may supply D (5 bases each). This CDR3 contains 16 residues. The V end was cut by 2 bases, the J end by 0 bases, with 12 bases between. The germline CDR1 and CDR2 sequences are SGHTA and FQGTGA. The CDR3, as DNA: TGTGCCAGCAGCTTAGGGGCTAGCCGGAGCACAGATACGCAGTATTTT. Encoded protein: CASSLGASRSTDTQYF.

This clone was found once. The chain combines TRBV30 with TRBJ1-6; D is unclear. Trimming took 1 base from V and 7 from J, leaving 8 bases between them. The CDR3 has 13 residues. Germline V CDR1 and CDR2: GTSNPN, SVGIG (reference sequence). CDR3 DNA: TGTGCCTGGAGTGGGGAACTCAATTCACCCCTCCACTTT. Translation: CAWSGELNSPLHF.

This chain uses TRBV28 with TRBJ2-2; D remains ambiguous. Trimming shortened V by 5 bases and J by 8 bases, and 15 bases separated the two germline ends. The CDR3 covers 14 residues. Germline V CDR1 and CDR2: MDHEN, SYDVKM. The CDR3 coding sequence is TGTGCCAGCAGTCCCCCCTTCAACAGAGGGGAGCTGTTTTTT. Encoded protein: CASSPPFNRGELFF.

The table lists this clone with a few counts. The CDR3 loop reads CASSSYTDTQYF. CDR3 sequence (DNA): TGCGCCAGCAGCTCGTACACAGATACGCAGTATTTT. The rearrangement uses TRBV5-1 and TRBJ2-3; no clear D. The CDR3 extends over 12 amino acids. Trimming removed 3 bases from V and 2 bases from J, with 4 bases in between. Germline V gives CDR1 SGHRS, CDR2 YFSETQ.

This clone was seen a handful of times. V usage is TRBV5-4 and J usage is TRBJ1-5; 9 bases are a match to TRBD1. The V gene's germline CDR1 is SGHNT and CDR2 YYREEE (reference sequence). With 2 bases clipped from V and 7 bases from J, the junction kept 4 bases outside the gene matches. The CDR3 runs to 14 residues. CDR3 sequence: CASSFGTGSQPQHF. For the CDR3, the DNA is TGTGCCAGCAGCTTTGGGACAGGGAGCCAGCCCCAGCATTTT.

The V and J genes are TRBV28 and TRBJ1-3; no reliable D call. The V gene lost 6 bases and the J gene lost 4 bases, with 13 bases spanning the gap. This CDR3 has 14 amino acids. Germline loops: CDR1 MDHEN, CDR2 SYDVKM. For the CDR3, the DNA is TGTGCCAGCAGCCGTCCCCCGTCAGGAAACACCATATATTTT. Residues: CASSRPPSGNTIYF.

The J gene is TRBJ2-6, the V gene TRBV11-2, with 11 bases matching TRBD2. This CDR3 is built from 19 residues. CDR1 SGHAT and CDR2 FQNNGV come from the germline V gene. V was clipped by 1 base and J by 2 bases; unmatched bases: 7. Here the CDR3 reads CASSLGQLAGVAGANVLTF. In DNA form, the CDR3 reads TGTGCCAGCAGCTTAGGACAACTAGCGGGAGTGGCTGGGGCCAACGTCCTGACTTTC.

This chain uses TRBV7-2 with TRBJ2-3; 8 bases align to TRBD1. This CDR3 spans 16 amino acids. Looked up from germline, CDR1 is SGHTA and CDR2 is FQGNSA. V dropped 5 bases and J dropped 4; count of bases not matched to a gene: 11. CDR3 coding DNA: TGTGCCAGCAGCCTCCGGACAGGGCGGGGAGCAGATACGCAGTATTTT. It yields the protein CASSLRTGRGADTQYF.

This rearrangement joins TRBV28 to TRBJ1-2, with D tentatively TRBD1 (6 bases). The V end was cut by 5 bases, the J end by 6 bases, with 19 bases between. Germline V gene sequence: CDR1 MDHEN, CDR2 SYDVKM. CDR3 length equals 15 residues. CDR3 coding DNA: TGTGCCAGCAGTCGGGCGTTGCAGGGGAGGGATGGCTACACCTTC. Amino acid sequence: CASSRALQGRDGYTF.

The rearrangement joins TRBV28 to TRBJ1-2; TRBD1 agrees at 8 bases. V lost 5 bases, J lost 3 bases, and 8 bases stayed unmatched. CDR1 and CDR2 (germline): MDHEN, SYDVKM. The CDR3 sequence is 15 residues long. CDR3 sequence: CASSPLDRDDYGYTF. CDR3 DNA: TGTGCCAGCAGTCCCCTGGACAGGGACGACTATGGCTACACCTTC.

The V and J genes are TRBV5-6 and TRBJ2-5; TRBD2 matches at 16 bases. The V gene's germline CDR1 is SGHDT and CDR2 YYEEEE. The CDR3 spans 17 residues. Unmatched junction bases numbered 9, after V lost 4 bases and J lost 6 bases. The CDR3: CASSLFGTSGRGKTQYF. The CDR3 coding sequence is TGTGCCAGCAGCCTATTCGGGACTAGCGGGAGGGGGAAGACCCAGTACTTC.

Notes on this clone: A far larger clone is a single base away, which makes a read error likely. This is likely a read error, given that the CDR3 carries no conserved phenylalanine or tryptophan at its end. The chain employs TRBV7-9 and TRBJ1-1, with 11 bases lining up with TRBD1. The V gene end was trimmed by 2 bases and the J gene end by 6 bases; junction bases not matched to a gene: 5. Germline values: CDR1 SEHNR, CDR2 FQNEAQ (reference sequence). CDR3 length equals 15 residues. CDR3 DNA sequence: TGTGCCAGCAGCTTATTCGGGACAGGGGGTTCTGAAGCTTTCCTT. Amino acids: CASSLFGTGGSEAFL.

V usage is TRBV2 and J usage is TRBJ2-5; D may match TRBD1 or TRBD2 (5 bases each). The CDR3 consists of 14 residues. Germline V gene sequence: CDR1 SNHLY, CDR2 FYNNEI. V lost 6 bases and J lost 7, with 18 bases in between. This chain's CDR3 is CASREGSGPRTQYF. The CDR3, as DNA: TGTGCCAGCAGAGAGGGGTCGGGCCCCCGGACCCAGTACTTC.

The genes are TRBV28 and TRBJ1-5; 9 positions agree with TRBD1. This CDR3 has 17 residues. Germline V CDR1 and CDR2: MDHEN, SYDVKM. Germline trimming cut 5 bases from V and 6 bases from J; bases unmatched to any gene: 14. In DNA, the CDR3 is TGTGCCAGCAGTGAAGACGCCGGGACAGGGATTAGTCAGCCCCAGCATTTT. This gives the protein CASSEDAGTGISQPQHF.

This chain links TRBV5-4 with TRBJ2-5; no firm D call. The CDR3 extends over 13 amino acids. Per germline, CDR1 SGHNT and CDR2 YYREEE (reference sequence). V dropped 4 bases and J dropped 4 bases, with 11 bases sitting between them. In DNA, the CDR3 is TGTGCCAGCAGCGTCCCACACGGAGAGACCCAGTACTTC. Translating it yields CASSVPHGETQYF.